This TCR beta chain was recorded in a study of T cell responses to AZD1222 COVID-19 vaccine. There are 17 residues in the CDR3. The V gene end was trimmed by 8 bases and the J gene end by 1 base; junction bases not matched to a gene: 15. Germline assignment: CDR1 SNHLY and CDR2 FYNNEI. Sequenced by immunoSEQ multiplex PCR; TCRdb stores in-frame clones only, minus some. The sample lists roughly 150,000 clones; approximately 94% were seen once. The sample here was peripheral blood, taken on day 0 of AZD1222 vaccination. This receptor was taken from an adult in good health. V usage is TRBV2 and J usage is TRBJ2-7; 9 nucleotides align to TRBD1. CDR3 in DNA: TGTGCCAGCGGGGGAACAGGGGGCCTTCCAAATTCCTACGAGCAGTACTTC. It is translated as CASGGTGGLPNSYEQYF.